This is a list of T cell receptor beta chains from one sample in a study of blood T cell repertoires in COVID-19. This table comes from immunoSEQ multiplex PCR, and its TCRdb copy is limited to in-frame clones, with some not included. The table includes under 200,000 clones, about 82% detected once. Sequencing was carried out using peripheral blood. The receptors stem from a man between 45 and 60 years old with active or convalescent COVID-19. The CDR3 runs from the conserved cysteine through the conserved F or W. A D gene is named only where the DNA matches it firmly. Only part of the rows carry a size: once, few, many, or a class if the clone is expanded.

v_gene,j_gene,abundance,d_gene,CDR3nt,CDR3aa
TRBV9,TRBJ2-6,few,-,TGTGCCAGCAGCGTAGGAGATGGGAGACGGACCACTGGGGCCAACGTCCTGACTTTC,CASSVGDGRRTTGANVLTF
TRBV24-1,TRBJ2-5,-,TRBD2,TGTGCCACCAGTGAGCCTCGGGGGGGTCAAGAGACCCAGTACTTC,CATSEPRGGQETQYF
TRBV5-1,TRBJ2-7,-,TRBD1,TGCGCCAGCAGCTTGGATACAGGGGGAGAGGACGAGCAGTACTTC,CASSLDTGGEDEQYF
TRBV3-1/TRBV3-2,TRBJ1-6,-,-,TGTGCCAGCAGCCAAGATGGGGCCGGGGGTTCACCCCTCCACTTT,CASSQDGAGGSPLHF
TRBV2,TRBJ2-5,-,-,TGTGCCAGCAGTCGAGAACAGACAGAGACCCAGTACTTC,CASSREQTETQYF
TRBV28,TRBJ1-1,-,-,TGTGCCAGCAGTACTGGGGGGGTTTTGAACACTGAAGCTTTCTTT,CASSTGGVLNTEAFF
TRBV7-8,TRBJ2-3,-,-,TGTGCCAGCAGCTTAATGAGCGGAAGCACAGATACGCAGTATTTT,CASSLMSGSTDTQYF
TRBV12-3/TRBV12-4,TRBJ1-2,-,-,TGTGCCAGCAGGCGACAGGCCGAAACAAGCTACACCTTC,CASRRQAETSYTF
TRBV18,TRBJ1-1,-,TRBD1,TGTGCCAGCTCACCCGGGACAGGGAGGGCTGAAGCTTTCTTT,CASSPGTGRAEAFF
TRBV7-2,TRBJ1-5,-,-,TGTGCCAGCAGCCTGAGGGGAGGTCAGCCCCAGCATTTT,CASSLRGGQPQHF
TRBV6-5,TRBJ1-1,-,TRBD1,TGTGCCAGCAGTATCGACAGGGCCACTGAAGCTTTCTTT,CASSIDRATEAFF
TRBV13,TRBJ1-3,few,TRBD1,TGTGCCAGCAGCTTTGACTCAGGGGGCACCTCTGGAAACACCATATATTTT,CASSFDSGGTSGNTIYF
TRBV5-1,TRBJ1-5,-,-,TGCGCCAGCAGCTTGGCCCCCGGGGAGCAGCCCCAGCATTTT,CASSLAPGEQPQHF
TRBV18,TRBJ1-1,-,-,TGTGCCAGCTCACCCGGAGAGGGGAGGGACACTGAAGCTTTCTTT,CASSPGEGRDTEAFF
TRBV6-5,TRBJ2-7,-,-,TGTGCCAGCAGTTATCGGACTCCCGTTGGAGAGCAGTACTTC,CASSYRTPVGEQYF
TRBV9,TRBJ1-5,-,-,TGTGCCAGCAGCGTAGCTCCGGGGGTGGGTCAGCCCCAGCATTTT,CASSVAPGVGQPQHF
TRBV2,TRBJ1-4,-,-,TGTGCCAGCAGTGTACGGGGGAGAAATGAAAAACTGTTTTTT,CASSVRGRNEKLFF
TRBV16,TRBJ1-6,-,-,TGTGCCAGCAGCCAATTTCCCACGGGAAATTCACCCCTCCACTTT,CASSQFPTGNSPLHF
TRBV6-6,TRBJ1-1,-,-,TGTGCCAGCCTCAACACTGAAGCTTTCTTT,CASLNTEAFF
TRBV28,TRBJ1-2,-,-,TGTGCCAGCAGTTTACAGGGGAAAGGCTACACCTTC,CASSLQGKGYTF
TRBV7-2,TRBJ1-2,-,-,TGTGCCAGCAGCTTAGGGGGGCAGGGCGAGGTGGATGGCTACACCTTC,CASSLGGQGEVDGYTF
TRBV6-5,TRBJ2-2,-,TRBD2,TGTGCCAGCAGTTACCATGGACTAGCGGGCACCGGGGAGCTGTTTTTT,CASSYHGLAGTGELFF
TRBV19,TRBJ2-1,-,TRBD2,TGTGCCAGTAGGACGCGTAGCGGGGGGGTTTCCTACAATGAGCAGTTCTTC,CASRTRSGGVSYNEQFF
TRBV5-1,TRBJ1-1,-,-,TGCGCCAGCAGCTTGAGCCAATCAGGGAATGAAGCTTTCTTT,CASSLSQSGNEAFF
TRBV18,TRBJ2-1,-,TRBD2,TGTGCCAGCTCACCACCGACGGGGGGAACCTACAATGAGCAGTTCTTC,CASSPPTGGTYNEQFF
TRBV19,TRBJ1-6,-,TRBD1,TGTGCCAGTAGTGTCGGACAGGGGAGTTCACCCCTCCACTTT,CASSVGQGSSPLHF
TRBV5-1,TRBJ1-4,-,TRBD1,TGCGCCAGCAGCACCGGACAGGCTGCGGCGACTAATGAAAAACTGTTTTTT,CASSTGQAAATNEKLFF
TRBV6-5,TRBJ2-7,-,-,TGTGCCAGCAGTTACAGTATCAGCTACGAGCAGTACTTC,CASSYSISYEQYF
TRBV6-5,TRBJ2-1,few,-,TGTGCCAGCAGTTACACAATGAGGGATGAGCAGTTCTTC,CASSYTMRDEQFF
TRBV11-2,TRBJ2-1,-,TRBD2,TGTGCCAGCCGAGGGACTAGCGGTATGAGGGAGCAGTTCTTC,CASRGTSGMREQFF
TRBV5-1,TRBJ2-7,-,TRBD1,TGCGCCAGCAGCCTGGGACAGACCTCCTACGAGCAGTACTTC,CASSLGQTSYEQYF